Listed here are 8 T cell receptor beta chains from one sample, sequenced in a study of T cells in Graves' hyperthyroidism and ophthalmopathy. RNA transcripts gave rise to amplified TCR beta CDR3 regions. The HTBI primer set was used in a first-round RT-PCR of the TCR CDR3. TCRdb re-derived calls from the multiplex PCR reads in MiXCR, one entry per CDR3 protein. Of some 570,000 distinct CDR3 sequences listed, roughly 18% are singletons. Sequenced: blood. The receptors shown here come from a woman aged 18 to 35 with Graves' ophthalmopathy.

In this sample, this clonotype turned up many times. This chain links TRBV18 with TRBJ1-1; 8 positions agree with TRBD1. CDR1 and CDR2 from the germline V gene are KGHSH and LQKENI. This CDR3 is built from 14 residues. Trimming at V came to 5 bases and at J to 5 bases, leaving 7 bases not matched to a gene. The CDR3 coding sequence is TGTGCCAGCTCAGCGGACAGGGATGAAACTGAAGCTTTCTTT. Its translation: CASSADRDETEAFF.

This clonotype was picked up many times. This chain links TRBV2 with TRBJ1-4; 8 bases are shared with TRBD1. V trimming: 4 bases; J trimming: 7 bases; junction bases outside the gene matches: 8. The CDR3 covers 15 residues. Looked up from germline, CDR1 is SNHLY and CDR2 is FYNNEI. CDR3: CASSGNDRGSEKLFF. CDR3 nucleotide sequence: TGTGCCAGCAGTGGGAATGACAGGGGAAGTGAAAAACTGTTTTTT.

This clonotype was counted ten times or more. The rearrangement joins TRBV27 to TRBJ1-2; TRBD1 agrees at 11 bases. Looked up from germline, CDR1 is MNHEY and CDR2 is SMNVEV (reference sequence). This CDR3 has 16 amino acids. The V segment lost 5 bases and the J segment 3 bases; nucleotides outside the gene matches: 8. CDR3 sequence: CASSPMDRGLHYGYTF. The CDR3 nucleotides are TGTGCCAGCAGTCCTATGGACAGGGGGCTTCACTATGGCTACACCTTC.

This clonotype was seen repeatedly, ten times or more. This rearrangement joins TRBV5-1 to TRBJ2-3; a possible D gene is TRBD2 (6 bases). The germline V gene encodes CDR1 SGHRS and CDR2 YFSETQ. V lost 2 bases to trimming and J lost 5 bases, with 9 bases between them. The CDR3 is 13 amino acids. The CDR3 here is CASSFRGKDTQYF. The CDR3 DNA reads TGCGCCAGCAGCTTCCGGGGGAAAGATACGCAGTATTTT.

This chain connects TRBV7-2 to TRBJ2-7; no clear D gene. CDR3 length: 13 amino acids. Trimming cost V 5 bases and J 9 bases, with 17 bases left between them. The V gene's germline CDR1 is SGHTA and CDR2 FQGNSA. This chain's CDR3 is CASSPPGPGRQYF. CDR3 nucleotides: TGTGCCAGCAGCCCCCCGGGCCCCGGACGGCAGTACTTC.

This clonotype has a handful of counts. V and J are TRBV20-1 and TRBJ2-3; D not resolved. V dropped 6 bases and J dropped 0 bases, with 10 bases sitting between them. CDR1 is DFQATT, CDR2 SNEGSKA, per germline (reference sequence). This CDR3 has 13 residues. CDR3 DNA sequence: TGCAGTGCCTTATGGGCCAGCACAGATACGCAGTATTTT. As protein: CSALWASTDTQYF.

The chain couples TRBV3-1 to TRBJ2-3; TRBD2 agrees at 8 bases. The CDR3 is 16 amino acids. The V gene end was trimmed by 3 bases and the J gene end by 3 bases; junction bases not matched to a gene: 8. Germline V lookup: CDR1 LGHDT, CDR2 YNNKEL (reference sequence). This CDR3 reads CASSHTGTRSTDTQYF. The CDR3 nucleotides are TGTGCCAGCAGCCACACCGGGACTAGAAGTACAGATACGCAGTATTTT.

The V gene is TRBV12-3 or TRBV12-4, the J gene TRBJ1-6; D is ambiguous. The CDR3 loop spans 14 amino acids. V lost 8 bases and J lost 5, with 13 bases in between. The CDR3 nucleotides are TGTGCCAGCGGGCCCGGACCCCATAATTCACCCCTCCACTTT. This gives the protein CASGPGPHNSPLHF.